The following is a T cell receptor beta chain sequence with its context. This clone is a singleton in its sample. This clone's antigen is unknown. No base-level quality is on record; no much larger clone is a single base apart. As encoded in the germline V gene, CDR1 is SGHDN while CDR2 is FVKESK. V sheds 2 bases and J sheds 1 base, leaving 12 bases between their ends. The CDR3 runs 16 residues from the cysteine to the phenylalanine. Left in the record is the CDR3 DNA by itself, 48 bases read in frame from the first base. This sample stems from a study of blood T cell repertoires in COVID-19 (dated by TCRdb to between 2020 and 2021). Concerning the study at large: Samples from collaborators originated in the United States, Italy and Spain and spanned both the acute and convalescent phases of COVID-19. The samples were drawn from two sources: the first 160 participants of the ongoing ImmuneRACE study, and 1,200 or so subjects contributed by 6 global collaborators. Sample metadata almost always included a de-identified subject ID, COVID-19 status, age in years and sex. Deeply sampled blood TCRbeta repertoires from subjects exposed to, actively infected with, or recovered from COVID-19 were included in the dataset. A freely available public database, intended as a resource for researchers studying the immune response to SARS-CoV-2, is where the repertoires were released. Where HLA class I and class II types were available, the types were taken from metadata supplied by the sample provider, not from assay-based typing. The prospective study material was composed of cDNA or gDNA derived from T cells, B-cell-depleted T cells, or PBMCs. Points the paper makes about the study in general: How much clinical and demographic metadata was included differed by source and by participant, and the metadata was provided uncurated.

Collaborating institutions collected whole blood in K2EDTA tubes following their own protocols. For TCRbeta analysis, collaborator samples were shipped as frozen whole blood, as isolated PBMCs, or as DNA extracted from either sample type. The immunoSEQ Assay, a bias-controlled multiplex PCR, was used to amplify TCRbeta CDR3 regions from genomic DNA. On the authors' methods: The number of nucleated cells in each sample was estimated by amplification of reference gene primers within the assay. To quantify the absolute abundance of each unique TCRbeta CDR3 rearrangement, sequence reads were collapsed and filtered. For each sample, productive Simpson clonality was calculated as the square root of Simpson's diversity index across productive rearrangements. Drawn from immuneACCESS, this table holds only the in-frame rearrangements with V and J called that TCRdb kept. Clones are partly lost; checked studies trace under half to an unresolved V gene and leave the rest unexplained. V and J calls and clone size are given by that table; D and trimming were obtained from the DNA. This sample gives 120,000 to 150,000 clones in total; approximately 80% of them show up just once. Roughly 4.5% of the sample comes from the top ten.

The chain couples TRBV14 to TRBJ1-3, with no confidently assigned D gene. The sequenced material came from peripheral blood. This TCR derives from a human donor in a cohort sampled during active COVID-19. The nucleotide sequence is TGTGCCAGCAGCCAACGAGCGTTTCCGTCTGGAAACACCATATATTTT. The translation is CASSQRAFPSGNTIYF.